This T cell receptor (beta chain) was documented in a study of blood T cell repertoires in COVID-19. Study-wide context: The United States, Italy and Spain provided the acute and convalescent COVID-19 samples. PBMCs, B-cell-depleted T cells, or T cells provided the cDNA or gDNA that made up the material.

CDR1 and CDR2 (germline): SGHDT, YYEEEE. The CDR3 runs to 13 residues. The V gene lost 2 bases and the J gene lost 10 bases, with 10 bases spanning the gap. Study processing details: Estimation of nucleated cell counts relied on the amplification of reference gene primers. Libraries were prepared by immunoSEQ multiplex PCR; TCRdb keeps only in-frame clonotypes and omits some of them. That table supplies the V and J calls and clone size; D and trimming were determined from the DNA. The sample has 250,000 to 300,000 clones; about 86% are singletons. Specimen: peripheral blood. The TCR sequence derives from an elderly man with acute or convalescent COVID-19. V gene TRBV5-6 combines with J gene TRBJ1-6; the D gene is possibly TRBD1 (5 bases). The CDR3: CASSFTEGSPLHF. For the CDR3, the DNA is TGTGCCAGCAGCTTTACGGAGGGGTCACCCCTCCACTTT.